These 12 T cell receptor beta chains share one sample of origin, sequenced in a study of beta chain features in type 1 diabetes. The whole isolated RNA underwent reverse transcription, so sequencing captured expressed TCRB transcripts. Some clones are missing from TCRdb's copy, which holds only in-frame ones; the method was immunoSEQ multiplex PCR. The sample shows 350,000 or so clones, about 18% of them seen only once. Material for sequencing was naive CD4+ T cells from blood. These receptor sequences come from a woman in her late teens or twenties in good health.

Details on this clone: This CDR3 is also generated by other DNA sequences in the sample. The J gene is TRBJ1-1, the V gene TRBV30; the match to TRBD1 covers 7 bases. CDR3 length equals 13 residues. In germline, CDR1 is GTSNPN, CDR2 SVGIG (reference sequence). The J segment lost 3 bases and the V segment lost 2 bases, leaving 3 bases of the junction unmatched. CDR3 protein: CAWSRTGDTEAFF. CDR3 nucleotide sequence: TGTGCCTGGAGTAGGACAGGAGACACTGAAGCTTTCTTT.

This clone turned up a few times. The chain recombines TRBV4-1 with TRBJ2-7; the match to TRBD1 covers 8 bases. The CDR3 runs to 15 residues. CDR1 and CDR2 (germline): MGHRA, YSYEKL. V lost 3 bases to trimming and J lost 4 bases; unmatched junction nucleotides: 8. CDR3 sequence: CASSHPGTGAYEQYF. The CDR3 coding sequence is TGCGCCAGCAGCCACCCCGGGACAGGTGCGTACGAGCAGTACTTC.

V is TRBV7-2 and J is TRBJ2-7; possibly TRBD2 for D (5 bases). The germline gives CDR1 SGHTA, CDR2 FQGNSA. This CDR3 spans 13 amino acids. The V and J ends lost 5 bases and 11 bases respectively, with 19 bases between them. CDR3 loop: CASSPGPSLMEYF. The CDR3 DNA sequence: TGTGCCAGCAGCCCAGGTCCTAGCTTGATGGAGTACTTC.

The genes are TRBV2 and TRBJ2-1; possible D gene TRBD1, 6 bases. V lost 8 bases, J lost 9 bases, and 17 bases lay in between. The CDR3 has 13 amino acids. Per germline, CDR1 SNHLY and CDR2 FYNNEI. CDR3 sequence reads: CASSRTVGTEQFF. CDR3 coding DNA: TGTGCCAGCTCCCGGACAGTAGGTACTGAGCAGTTCTTC.

There are a few counts of this clone. The chain couples TRBV15 to TRBJ2-2; a possible D gene is TRBD2 (6 bases). V lost 4 bases to trimming and J lost 6 bases, with 15 bases between them. CDR1 LNHNV and CDR2 YYDKDF come from the germline V gene (reference sequence). This CDR3 comprises 15 residues. The CDR3: CATSTREGRSGELFF. The CDR3 DNA follows: TGTGCCACCAGCACCAGGGAAGGGAGGTCCGGGGAGCTGTTTTTT. Drawing the rest from reference TRBV15 and TRBJ2-2, the complete variable domain is DAMVIQNPRYQVTQFGKPVTLSCSQTLNHNVMYWYQQKSSQAPKLLFHYYDKDFNNEADTPDNFQSRRPNTSFCFLDIRSPGLGDTAMYLCATSTREGRSGELFFGEGSRLTVL.

V and J are TRBV19 and TRBJ2-3; 11 nucleotides agree with TRBD2. Trimming at V came to 5 bases and at J to 6 bases, leaving 13 bases not matched to a gene. The CDR3 is 17 residues long. Germline CDR1 LNHDA, CDR2 SQIVND (reference sequence). In nucleotides, the CDR3 is TGTGCCAGTAGTCCCCGGGGTAGCGGGGGGGCCGAGGATACGCAGTATTTT. Its translation is CASSPRGSGGAEDTQYF.

V and J are TRBV27 and TRBJ2-7; 7 bases are shared with TRBD1. The CDR3 extends over 13 amino acids. Germline trimming cut 8 bases from V and 5 bases from J; bases unmatched to any gene: 9. Germline V gives CDR1 MNHEY, CDR2 SMNVEV (reference sequence). In DNA form, the CDR3 reads TGTGCCAGCGGACGGACAGGTGGGCACGAGCAGTACTTC. Its translation: CASGRTGGHEQYF.

This clone was recorded a few times. J is TRBJ1-1 and V is TRBV5-1, with 7 nucleotides matching TRBD1. This CDR3 has 15 amino acids. Germline CDR1 SGHRS, CDR2 YFSETQ. After removal of 2 bases from V and 8 bases from J, the junction contained 12 bases not matched to a gene. CDR3 sequence reads: CASSLRDSLGAEAFF. CDR3 coding DNA: TGCGCCAGCAGCTTAAGGGACAGTCTTGGTGCAGAAGCTTTCTTT.

The genes are TRBV10-3 and TRBJ1-2, with 8 bases matching TRBD1. Germline CDR1 and CDR2: ENHRY and SYGVKD. The V segment lost 2 bases and the J segment 8 bases; nucleotides outside the gene matches: 13. CDR3 length: 16 amino acids. The CDR3 sequence is CAISELRTGRQGGYTF. The CDR3 DNA reads as TGTGCCATCAGTGAGCTTCGGACAGGGCGGCAAGGCGGCTACACCTTC.

With regard to this clone: This sample includes further DNA sequences coding for the same CDR3. The chain links TRBV5-1 to TRBJ1-1; the D gene is possibly TRBD1 (6 bases). The length of the CDR3 is 13 residues. CDR1 and CDR2 from the germline V gene are SGHRS and YFSETQ. Trimming removed 4 bases at V and 1 base at J, with 8 bases between. Here the CDR3 DNA reads TGCGCCAGCAGCGAACAGGGGAACACTGAAGCTTTCTTT. It codes for CASSEQGNTEAFF.

The chain is built from TRBV5-4 and TRBJ1-2, with D possibly TRBD1 on 6 matching bases. V shed 0 bases and J shed 8 bases, with 11 bases lying between them. Germline CDR1 is SGHNT and CDR2 is YYREEE (reference sequence). The CDR3 spans 13 residues. The CDR3 reads CASSLGRGEGYTF. The CDR3 region has the DNA TGTGCCAGCAGCTTGGGCAGGGGTGAAGGCTACACCTTC.

The chain employs TRBV4-2 and TRBJ2-1; 11 bases match TRBD2. This CDR3 region has 17 residues. V shed 0 bases, J shed 7 bases, and the junction held 8 bases outside the gene matches. The V gene's germline CDR1 is LGHNA and CDR2 YNFKEQ. For the CDR3, the DNA is TGTGCCAGCAGCCAAGATTTGGGCCTAGCGGGAGGAAATGAGCAGTTCTTC. It yields the protein CASSQDLGLAGGNEQFF.